This T cell receptor (beta chain) came from a study of T cells in Graves' hyperthyroidism and ophthalmopathy. About this clonotype itself: Just one base apart from a much larger clone, this may be a read error.

Germline V lookup: CDR1 SGHAT, CDR2 FQNNGV. The CDR3 has 15 amino acids. RNA transcripts were the template for amplifying TCR beta CDR3 regions. HTBI primers were the set used in a first-round RT-PCR of the TCR CDR3. TCRdb analysed the multiplex PCR reads with MiXCR anew, one entry per CDR3 protein. Altogether a few hundred thousand distinct CDR3 sequences are present, about 15% being singletons, with the ten largest covering almost 6%. Disease duration under 2 months; hyperthyroidism patients were aged 18 to 65. Patients having uncontrolled infection, another autoimmune disease, pregnancy or lactation were not included. Thyroid ultrasound, orbital computed tomography, clinical symptoms, and serum thyroxine and TRAb underpinned diagnoses. The blood sample was taken at first hyperthyroidism diagnosis, before any ophthalmopathy symptoms.

The chain couples TRBV11-2 to TRBJ2-7, with D possibly being TRBD1 (5 bases). The sequenced sample was blood. The source is a woman younger than 45 with Graves' hyperthyroidism that later progressed to Graves' ophthalmopathy. The CDR3 DNA reads as TGTGCCGGCAGCTTTACCAACTCAGGGAACTACGAGCAGTACTTC. This translates into CAGSFTNSGNYEQYF.